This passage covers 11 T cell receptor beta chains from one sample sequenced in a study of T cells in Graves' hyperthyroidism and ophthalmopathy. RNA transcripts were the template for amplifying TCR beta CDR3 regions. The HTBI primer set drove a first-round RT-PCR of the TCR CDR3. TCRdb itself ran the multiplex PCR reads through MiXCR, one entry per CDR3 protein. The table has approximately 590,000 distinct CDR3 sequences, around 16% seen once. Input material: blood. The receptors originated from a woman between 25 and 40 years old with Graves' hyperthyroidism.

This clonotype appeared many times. CDR3 nucleotide sequence: TGTGCCAGCAGTTGGACCCTGGGGGAGCAGTTCTTC. Translation gives CASSWTLGEQFF. This rearrangement joins TRBV28 to TRBJ2-1, with D uncertain. The CDR3 extends over 12 amino acids. Between the trimmed V and J ends, which lost 4 bases and 10 bases, there was a span of 11 bases. Germline-derived CDR1 and CDR2 are MDHEN and SYDVKM.

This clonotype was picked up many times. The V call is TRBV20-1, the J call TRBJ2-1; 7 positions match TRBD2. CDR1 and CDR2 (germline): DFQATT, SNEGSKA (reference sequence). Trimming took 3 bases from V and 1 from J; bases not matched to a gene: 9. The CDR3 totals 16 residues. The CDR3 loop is CSARDASGLSYNEQFF. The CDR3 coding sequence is TGCAGTGCTAGGGATGCTAGCGGCCTTTCCTACAATGAGCAGTTCTTC.

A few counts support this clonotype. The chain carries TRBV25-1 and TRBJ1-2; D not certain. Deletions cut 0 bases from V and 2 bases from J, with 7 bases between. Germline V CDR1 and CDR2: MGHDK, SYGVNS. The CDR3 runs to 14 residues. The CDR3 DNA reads TGTGCCAGCAGTGAATACCGACTCAACTATGGCTACACCTTC. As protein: CASSEYRLNYGYTF.

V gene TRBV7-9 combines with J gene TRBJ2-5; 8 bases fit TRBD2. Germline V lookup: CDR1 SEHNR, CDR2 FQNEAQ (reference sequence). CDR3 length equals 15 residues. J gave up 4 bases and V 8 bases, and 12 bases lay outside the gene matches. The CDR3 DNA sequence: TGTGCCAGCGCTCCCCCTCAGGCGGGGGGAGAGACCCAGTACTTC. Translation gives CASAPPQAGGETQYF.

In DNA form, the CDR3 reads TGTGCCAGCAGCCAAACCGGGACAGGGGGCTTGGCTTTCTTT. Protein product: CASSQTGTGGLAFF. The chain has TRBV27 and TRBJ1-1, with 12 bases identical to TRBD1. The CDR3 spans 14 residues. The V and J ends lost 6 bases and 11 bases, in that order; junction bases with no gene match: 10. Germline CDR1 MNHEY, CDR2 SMNVEV (reference sequence).

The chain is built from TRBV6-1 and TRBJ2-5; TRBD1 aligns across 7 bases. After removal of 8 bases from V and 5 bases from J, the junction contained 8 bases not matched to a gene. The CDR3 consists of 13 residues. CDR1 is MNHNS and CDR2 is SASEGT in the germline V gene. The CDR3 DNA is TGTGCCAGCCGGGACAGCCCGAGGGAGACCCAGTACTTC. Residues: CASRDSPRETQYF.

The CDR3 loop is CSAIGLAGYNEQFF. The DNA of the CDR3 is TGCAGTGCCATCGGACTAGCGGGTTACAATGAGCAGTTCTTC. J is TRBJ2-1 and V is TRBV20-1; TRBD2 aligns across 11 bases. Per the germline V gene, CDR1 is DFQATT and CDR2 is SNEGSKA (reference sequence). The CDR3 runs 14 residues. The V gene end was trimmed by 6 bases and the J gene end by 4 bases; junction bases not matched to a gene: 5.

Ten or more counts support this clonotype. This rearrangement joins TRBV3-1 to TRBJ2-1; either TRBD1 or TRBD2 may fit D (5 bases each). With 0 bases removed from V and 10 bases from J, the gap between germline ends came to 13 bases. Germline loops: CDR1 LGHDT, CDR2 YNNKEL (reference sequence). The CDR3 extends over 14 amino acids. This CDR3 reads CASSQDFGAHEQFF. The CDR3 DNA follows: TGTGCCAGCAGCCAAGATTTCGGGGCCCACGAGCAGTTCTTC.

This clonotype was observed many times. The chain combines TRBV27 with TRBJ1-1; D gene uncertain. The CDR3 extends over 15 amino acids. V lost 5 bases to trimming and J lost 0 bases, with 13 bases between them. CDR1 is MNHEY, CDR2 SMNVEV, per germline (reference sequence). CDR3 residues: CASSPRGGMNTEAFF. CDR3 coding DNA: TGTGCCAGCAGTCCACGCGGTGGTATGAACACTGAAGCTTTCTTT.

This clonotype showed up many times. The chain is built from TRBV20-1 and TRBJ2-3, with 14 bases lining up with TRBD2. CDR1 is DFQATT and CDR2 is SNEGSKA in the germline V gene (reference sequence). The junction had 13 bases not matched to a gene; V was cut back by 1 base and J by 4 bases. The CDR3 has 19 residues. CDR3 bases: TGCAGTGCTAGAGGGGCGAGACTAGCGGGAGGGCCTGGCCCAGATACGCAGTATTTT. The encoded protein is CSARGARLAGGPGPDTQYF.

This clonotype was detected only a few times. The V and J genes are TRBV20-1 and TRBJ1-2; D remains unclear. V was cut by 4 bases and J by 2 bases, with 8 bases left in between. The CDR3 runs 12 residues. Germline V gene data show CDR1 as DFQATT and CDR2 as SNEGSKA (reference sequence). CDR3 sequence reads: CSANQNNYGYTF. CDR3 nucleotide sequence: TGCAGTGCTAACCAAAACAACTATGGCTACACCTTC.